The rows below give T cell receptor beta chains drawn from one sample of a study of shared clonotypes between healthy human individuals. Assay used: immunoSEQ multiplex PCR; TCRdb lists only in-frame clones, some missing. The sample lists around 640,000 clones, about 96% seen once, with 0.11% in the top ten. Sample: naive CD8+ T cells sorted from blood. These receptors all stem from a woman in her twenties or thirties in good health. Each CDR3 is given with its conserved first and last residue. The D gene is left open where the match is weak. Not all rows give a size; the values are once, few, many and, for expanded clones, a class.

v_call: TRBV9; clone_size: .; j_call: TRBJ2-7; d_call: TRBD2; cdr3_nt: TGTGCCAGCAGCGTTGGGACTAGCGGGAGTATCGACGAGCAGTACTTC; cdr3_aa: CASSVGTSGSIDEQYF
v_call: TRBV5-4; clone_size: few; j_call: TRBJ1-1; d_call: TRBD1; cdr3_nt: TGTGCCAGCAGCCCGACAGGGAGGGCTGAAGCTTTCTTT; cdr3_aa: CASSPTGRAEAFF
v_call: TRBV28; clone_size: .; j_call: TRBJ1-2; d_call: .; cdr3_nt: TGTGCCAGCAGTTTGCCAGGGAGCGGCTACACCTTC; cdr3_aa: CASSLPGSGYTF
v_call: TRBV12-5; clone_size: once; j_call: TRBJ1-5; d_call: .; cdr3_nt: TGTGCTAGTGCCATCGGCAGGGACAGCAATCAGCCCCAGCATTTT; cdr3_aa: CASAIGRDSNQPQHF
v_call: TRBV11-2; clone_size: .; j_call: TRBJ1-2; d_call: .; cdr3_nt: TGTGCCAGCAGCTCTCTCTCCCGGGGCTATGGCTACACCTTC; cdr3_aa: CASSSLSRGYGYTF
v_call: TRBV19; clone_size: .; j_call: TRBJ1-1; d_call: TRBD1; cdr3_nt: TGTGCCAGTAGTACACGGCGGACAGGGGGCGACACTGAAGCTTTCTTT; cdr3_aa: CASSTRRTGGDTEAFF
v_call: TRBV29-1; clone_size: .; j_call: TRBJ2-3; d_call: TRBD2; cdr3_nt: TGCAGCGCGACTAGCGGAGATACGCAGTATTTT; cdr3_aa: CSATSGDTQYF
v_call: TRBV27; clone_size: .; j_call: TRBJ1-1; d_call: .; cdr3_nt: TGTGCCAGCAGTTCCGACAGGAGGAACACTGAAGCTTTCTTT; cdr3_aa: CASSSDRRNTEAFF
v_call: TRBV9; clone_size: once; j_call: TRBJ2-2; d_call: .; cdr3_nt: TGTGCCAGCAGCGTAGGTGTAGCGGTCACCGGGGAGCTGTTTTTT; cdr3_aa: CASSVGVAVTGELFF
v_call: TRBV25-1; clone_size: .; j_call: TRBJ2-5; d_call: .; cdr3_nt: TGTGCCAGCACAGGGCAGCTAGAGACCCAGTACTTC; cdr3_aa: CASTGQLETQYF
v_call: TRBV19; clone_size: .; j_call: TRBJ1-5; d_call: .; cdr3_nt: TGTGCCAGTAGTATGGGGGGTAGCAATCAGCCCCAGCATTTT; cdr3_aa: CASSMGGSNQPQHF
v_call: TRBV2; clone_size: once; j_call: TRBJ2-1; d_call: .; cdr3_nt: TGTGCCAGCAACAGGGAAACCTCCTACAATGAGCAGTTCTTC; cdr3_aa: CASNRETSYNEQFF
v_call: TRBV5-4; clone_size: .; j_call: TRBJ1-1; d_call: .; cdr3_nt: TGTGCCAGCAGCCGAGATTCTGAAGCTTTCTTT; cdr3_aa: CASSRDSEAFF
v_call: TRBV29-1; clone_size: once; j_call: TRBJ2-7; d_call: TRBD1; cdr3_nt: TGCAGCGTAGAAAACACACACAGGGGATACGAGCAGTACTTC; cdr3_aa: CSVENTHRGYEQYF
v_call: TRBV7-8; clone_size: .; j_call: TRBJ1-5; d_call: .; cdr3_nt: TGTGCCAGCAGCCCCCGGGCGGGGGAGAATCTAGCCCAGCATTTT; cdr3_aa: CASSPRAGENLAQHF
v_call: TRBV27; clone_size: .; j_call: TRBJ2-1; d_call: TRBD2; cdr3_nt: TGTGCCAGCAGCCACACCGGGACTAACAATGAGCAGTTCTTC; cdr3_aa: CASSHTGTNNEQFF
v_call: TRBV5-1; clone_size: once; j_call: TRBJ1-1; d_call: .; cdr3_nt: .; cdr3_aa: CASSFGPGAGGEAFF
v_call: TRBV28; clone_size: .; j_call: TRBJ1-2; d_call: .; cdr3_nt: TGTGCCAGCACCCCGCGGTTGTCAGCTAACTATGGCTACACCTTC; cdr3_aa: CASTPRLSANYGYTF
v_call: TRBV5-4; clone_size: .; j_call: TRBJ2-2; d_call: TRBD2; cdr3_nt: TGTGCCAGCAGCCTGGCGGGGGGCAGCACCGGGGAGCTGTTTTTT; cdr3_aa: CASSLAGGSTGELFF
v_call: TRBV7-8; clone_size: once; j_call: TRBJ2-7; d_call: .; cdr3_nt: TGTGCCAGCAGCTTCTCTGACACCGTCTACGAGCAGTACTTC; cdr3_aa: CASSFSDTVYEQYF
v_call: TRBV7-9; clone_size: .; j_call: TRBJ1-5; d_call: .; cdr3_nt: TGTGCCAGCAGCTTAGGTCCGAATCAGCCCCAGCATTTT; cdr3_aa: CASSLGPNQPQHF
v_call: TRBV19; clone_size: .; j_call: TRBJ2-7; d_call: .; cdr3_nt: TGTGCCAGTCCAGGGTCCCACGAGCAGTACTTC; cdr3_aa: CASPGSHEQYF
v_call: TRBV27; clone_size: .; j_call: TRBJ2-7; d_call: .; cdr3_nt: TGTGCCAGCCGATTCGGGGCTAGCTACGAGCAGTACTTC; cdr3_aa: CASRFGASYEQYF
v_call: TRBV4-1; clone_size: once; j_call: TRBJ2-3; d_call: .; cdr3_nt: TGCGCCAGCAGCCAAGATCGCGGCTCTCTCACAGATACGCAGTATTTT; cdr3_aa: CASSQDRGSLTDTQYF